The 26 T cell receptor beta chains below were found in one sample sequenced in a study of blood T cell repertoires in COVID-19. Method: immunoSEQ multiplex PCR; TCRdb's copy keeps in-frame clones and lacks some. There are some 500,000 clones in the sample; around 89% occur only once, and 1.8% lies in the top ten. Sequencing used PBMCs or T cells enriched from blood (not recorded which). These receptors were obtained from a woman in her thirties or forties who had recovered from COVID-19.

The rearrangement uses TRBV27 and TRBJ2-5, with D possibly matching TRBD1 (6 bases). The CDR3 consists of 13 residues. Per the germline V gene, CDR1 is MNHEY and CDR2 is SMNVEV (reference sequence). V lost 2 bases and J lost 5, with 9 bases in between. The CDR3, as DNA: TGTGCCAGCAGTTTAATCCAGGGGGAGACCCAGTACTTC. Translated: CASSLIQGETQYF.

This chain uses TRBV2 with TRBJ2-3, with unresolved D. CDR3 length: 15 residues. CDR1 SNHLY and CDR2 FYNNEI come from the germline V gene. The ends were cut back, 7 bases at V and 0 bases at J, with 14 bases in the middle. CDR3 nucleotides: TGTGCCAGCAATGGCTGGAGCGTTAGCACAGATACGCAGTATTTT. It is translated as CASNGWSVSTDTQYF.

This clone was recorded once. The CDR3 spells CASSLGGTNTEAFF. In nucleotides, the CDR3 is TGTGCCAGCAGTCTGGGGGGGACGAACACTGAAGCTTTCTTT. The chain combines TRBV7-2 with TRBJ1-1, with a tentative D call TRBD1 (5 bases). Germline assignment: CDR1 SGHTA and CDR2 FQGNSA. Trimming took off 6 bases at V and 1 base at J, with 12 bases between the two ends. CDR3 length equals 14 residues.

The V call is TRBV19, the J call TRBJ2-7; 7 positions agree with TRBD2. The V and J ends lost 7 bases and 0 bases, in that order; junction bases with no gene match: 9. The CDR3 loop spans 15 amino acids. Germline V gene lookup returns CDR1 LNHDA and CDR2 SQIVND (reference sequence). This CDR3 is CASTPPGRPSYEQYF. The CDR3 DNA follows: TGTGCCAGTACCCCCCCCGGGAGGCCCTCCTACGAGCAGTACTTC.

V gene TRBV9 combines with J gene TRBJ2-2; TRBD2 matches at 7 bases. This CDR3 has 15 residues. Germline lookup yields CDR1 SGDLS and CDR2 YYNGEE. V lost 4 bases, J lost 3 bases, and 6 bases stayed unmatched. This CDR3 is CASSNREAYTGELFF. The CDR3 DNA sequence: TGTGCCAGCAGCAACCGGGAGGCTTACACCGGGGAGCTGTTTTTT.

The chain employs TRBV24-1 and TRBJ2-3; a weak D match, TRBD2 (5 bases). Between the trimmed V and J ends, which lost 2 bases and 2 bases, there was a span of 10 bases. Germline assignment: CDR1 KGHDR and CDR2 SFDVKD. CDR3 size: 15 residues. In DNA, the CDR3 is TGTGCCACCAGTGATTCCCGGGATATCACAGATACGCAGTATTTT. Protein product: CATSDSRDITDTQYF.

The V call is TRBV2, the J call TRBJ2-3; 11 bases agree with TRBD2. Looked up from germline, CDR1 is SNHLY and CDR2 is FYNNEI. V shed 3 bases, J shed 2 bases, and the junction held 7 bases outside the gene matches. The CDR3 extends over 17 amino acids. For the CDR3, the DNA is TGTGCCAGCAGTGATATTACTAGCGGGAGTCCCACAGATACGCAGTATTTT. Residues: CASSDITSGSPTDTQYF.

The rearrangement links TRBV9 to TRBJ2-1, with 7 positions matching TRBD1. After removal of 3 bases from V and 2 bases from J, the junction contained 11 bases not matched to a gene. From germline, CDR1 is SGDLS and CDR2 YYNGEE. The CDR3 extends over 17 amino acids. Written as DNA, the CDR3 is TGTGCCAGCAGCGCCACAGGGGACACTACTCCCTACAATGAGCAGTTCTTC. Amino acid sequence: CASSATGDTTPYNEQFF.

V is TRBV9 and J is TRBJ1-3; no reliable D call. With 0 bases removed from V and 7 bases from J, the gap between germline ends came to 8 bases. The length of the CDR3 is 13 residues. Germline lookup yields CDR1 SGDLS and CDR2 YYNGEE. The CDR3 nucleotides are TGTGCCAGCAGCGTAGCTGGAGGGAACACCATATATTTT. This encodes CASSVAGGNTIYF.

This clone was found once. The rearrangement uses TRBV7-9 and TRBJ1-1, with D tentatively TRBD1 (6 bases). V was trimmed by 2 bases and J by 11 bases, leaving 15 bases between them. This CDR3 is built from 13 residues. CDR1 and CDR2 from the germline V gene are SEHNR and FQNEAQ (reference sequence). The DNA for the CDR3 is TGTGCCAGCAGCTTACCTATAGTCCAGGGGGCTTTCTTT. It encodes CASSLPIVQGAFF.

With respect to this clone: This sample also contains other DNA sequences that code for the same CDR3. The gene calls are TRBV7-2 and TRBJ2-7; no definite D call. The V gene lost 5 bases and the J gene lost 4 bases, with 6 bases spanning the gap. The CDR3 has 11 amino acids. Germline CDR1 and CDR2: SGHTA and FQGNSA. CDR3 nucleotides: TGTGCCAGCAGCCCCGCGTACGAGCAGTACTTC. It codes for CASSPAYEQYF.

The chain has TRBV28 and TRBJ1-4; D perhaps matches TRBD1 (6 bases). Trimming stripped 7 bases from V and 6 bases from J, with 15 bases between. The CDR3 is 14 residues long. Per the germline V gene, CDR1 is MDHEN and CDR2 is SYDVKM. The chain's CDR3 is CASKAGGLYEKLFF. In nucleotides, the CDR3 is TGTGCCAGCAAGGCGGGGGGGCTTTATGAAAAACTGTTTTTT.

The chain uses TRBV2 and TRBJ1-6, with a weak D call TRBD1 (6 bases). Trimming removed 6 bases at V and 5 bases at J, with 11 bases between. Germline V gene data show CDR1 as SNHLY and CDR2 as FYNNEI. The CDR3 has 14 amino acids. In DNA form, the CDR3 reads TGTGCCAGCAGCCGACAGGCGGATAATTCACCCCTCCACTTT. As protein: CASSRQADNSPLHF.

The CDR3: CASSPQGFTEAFF. The CDR3 DNA follows: TGTGCCAGCAGTCCGCAGGGTTTCACTGAAGCTTTCTTT. The chain carries TRBV12-3 or TRBV12-4 and TRBJ1-1, with a weak D call TRBD1 (5 bases). The CDR3 totals 13 residues. V was cut by 5 bases and J by 4 bases, with 11 bases left in between.

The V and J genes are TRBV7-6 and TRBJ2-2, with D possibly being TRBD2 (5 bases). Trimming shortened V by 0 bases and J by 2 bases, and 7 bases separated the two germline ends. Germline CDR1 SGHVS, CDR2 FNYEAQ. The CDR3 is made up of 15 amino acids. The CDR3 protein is CASSLAGVNTGELFF. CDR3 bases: TGTGCCAGCAGCTTAGCGGGAGTCAACACCGGGGAGCTGTTTTTT.

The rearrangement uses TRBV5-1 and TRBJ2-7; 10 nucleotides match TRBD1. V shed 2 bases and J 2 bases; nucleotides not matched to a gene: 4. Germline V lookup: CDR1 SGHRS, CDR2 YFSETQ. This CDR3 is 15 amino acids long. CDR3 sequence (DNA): TGCGCCAGCAGCTTTTCCGGGACAGGGGCCTACGAGCAGTACTTC. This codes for CASSFSGTGAYEQYF.

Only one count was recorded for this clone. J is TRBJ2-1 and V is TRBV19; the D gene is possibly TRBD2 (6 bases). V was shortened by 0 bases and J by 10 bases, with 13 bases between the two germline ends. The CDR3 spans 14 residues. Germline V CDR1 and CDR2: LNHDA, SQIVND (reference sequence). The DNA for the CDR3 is TGTGCCAGTAGTATAGACGGGGGATTTCGGGAGCAGTTCTTC. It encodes CASSIDGGFREQFF.

The CDR3 reads CASSLQAGVLDTQYF. The CDR3 DNA reads as TGTGCCAGCAGCTTGCAAGCGGGAGTTTTAGATACGCAGTATTTT. J is TRBJ2-3 and V is TRBV5-4, with TRBD2 identical over 8 bases. The CDR3 length is 15 residues. Germline trimming cut 1 base from V and 5 bases from J; bases unmatched to any gene: 6. CDR1 is SGHNT and CDR2 is YYREEE in the germline V gene (reference sequence).

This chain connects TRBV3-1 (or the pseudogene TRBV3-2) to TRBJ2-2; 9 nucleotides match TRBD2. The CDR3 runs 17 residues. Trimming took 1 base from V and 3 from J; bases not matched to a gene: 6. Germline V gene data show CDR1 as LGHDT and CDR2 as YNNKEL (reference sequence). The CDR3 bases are TGTGCCAGCAGCCAAGGGGCTAGCGGGACCTACACCGGGGAGCTGTTTTTT. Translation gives CASSQGASGTYTGELFF.

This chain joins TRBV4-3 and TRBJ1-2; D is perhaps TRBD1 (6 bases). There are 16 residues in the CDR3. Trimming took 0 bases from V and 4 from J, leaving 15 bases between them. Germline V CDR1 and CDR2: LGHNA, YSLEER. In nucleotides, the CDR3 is TGCGCCAGCAGCCAAGATACCCCAGGGGACGGCTATGGCTACACCTTC. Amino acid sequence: CASSQDTPGDGYGYTF.

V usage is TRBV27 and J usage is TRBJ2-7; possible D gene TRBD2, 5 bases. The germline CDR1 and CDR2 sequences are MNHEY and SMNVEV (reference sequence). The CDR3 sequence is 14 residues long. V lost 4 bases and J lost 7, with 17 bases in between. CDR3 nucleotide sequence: TGTGCCAGCAGTTCGGGTAGCGCCATACGGGAGCAGTACTTC. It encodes CASSSGSAIREQYF.

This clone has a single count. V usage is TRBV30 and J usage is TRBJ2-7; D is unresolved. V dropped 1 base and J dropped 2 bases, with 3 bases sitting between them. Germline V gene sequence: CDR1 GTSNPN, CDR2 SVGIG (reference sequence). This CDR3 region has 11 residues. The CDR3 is CAWSDTYEQYF. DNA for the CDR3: TGTGCCTGGAGTGATACCTACGAGCAGTACTTC.

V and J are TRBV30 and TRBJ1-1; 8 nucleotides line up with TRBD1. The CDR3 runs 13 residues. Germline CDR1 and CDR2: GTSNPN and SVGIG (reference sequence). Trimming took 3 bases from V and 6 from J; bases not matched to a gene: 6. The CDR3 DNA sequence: TGTGCCTGGAGGGGCAGGGGGCAACCTGAAGCTTTCTTT. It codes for CAWRGRGQPEAFF.

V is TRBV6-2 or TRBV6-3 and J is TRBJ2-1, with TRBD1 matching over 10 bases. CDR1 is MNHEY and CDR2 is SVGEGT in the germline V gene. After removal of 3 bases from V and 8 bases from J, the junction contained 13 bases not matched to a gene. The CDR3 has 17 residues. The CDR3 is CASSYRSGTGAFYEQFF. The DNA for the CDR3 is TGTGCCAGCAGTTATCGCTCCGGGACAGGGGCGTTCTATGAGCAGTTCTTC.

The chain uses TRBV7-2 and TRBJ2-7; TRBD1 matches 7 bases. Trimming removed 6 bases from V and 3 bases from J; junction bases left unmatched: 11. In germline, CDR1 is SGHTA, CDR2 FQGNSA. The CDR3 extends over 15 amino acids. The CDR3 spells CASRRPQGESYEQYF. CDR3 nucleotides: TGTGCCAGCAGGCGACCCCAGGGGGAAAGCTACGAGCAGTACTTC.

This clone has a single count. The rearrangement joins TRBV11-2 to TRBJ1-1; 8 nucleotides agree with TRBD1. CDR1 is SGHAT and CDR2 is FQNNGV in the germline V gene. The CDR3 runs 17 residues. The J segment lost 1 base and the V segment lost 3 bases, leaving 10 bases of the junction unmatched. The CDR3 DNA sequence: TGTGCCAGCAGCTTGAGGCAGGGGGCAATCGGGAACACTGAAGCTTTCTTT. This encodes CASSLRQGAIGNTEAFF. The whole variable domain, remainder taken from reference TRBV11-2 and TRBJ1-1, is EAGVAQSPRYKIIEKRQSVAFWCNPISGHATLYWYQQILGQGPKLLIQFQNNGVVDDSQLPKDRFSAERLKGVDSTLKIQPAKLEDSAVYLCASSLRQGAIGNTEAFFGQGTRLTVV.